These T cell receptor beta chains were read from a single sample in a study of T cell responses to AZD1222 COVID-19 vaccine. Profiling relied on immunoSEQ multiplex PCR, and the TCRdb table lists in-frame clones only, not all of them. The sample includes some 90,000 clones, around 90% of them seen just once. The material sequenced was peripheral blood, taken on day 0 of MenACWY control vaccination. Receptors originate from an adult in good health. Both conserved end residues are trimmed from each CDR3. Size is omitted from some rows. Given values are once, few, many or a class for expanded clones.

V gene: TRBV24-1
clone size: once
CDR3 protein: ATSDPGLQETQY

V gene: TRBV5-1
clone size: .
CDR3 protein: ASSIQTGTGGQKVDSGANVLT

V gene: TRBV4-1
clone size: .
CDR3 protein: ASSQDLGQSSYNEQF

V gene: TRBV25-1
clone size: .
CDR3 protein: ASSEGSYGYT

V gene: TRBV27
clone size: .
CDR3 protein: ASSLGRPEGAF

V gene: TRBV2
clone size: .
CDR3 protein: ASSERGREWRTDTQY

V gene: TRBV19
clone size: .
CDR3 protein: ASSTTGLVQETQY

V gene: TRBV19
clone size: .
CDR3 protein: ASSRREGEVGNTIY

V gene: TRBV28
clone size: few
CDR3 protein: ASSFINTGELF

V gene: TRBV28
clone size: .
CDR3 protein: ASSLLNIQY

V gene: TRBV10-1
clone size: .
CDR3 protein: ASSERDTQY

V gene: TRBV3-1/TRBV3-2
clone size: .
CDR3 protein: ASSQDTLARGYT

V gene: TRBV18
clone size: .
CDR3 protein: ASSPPLAQGTGELF

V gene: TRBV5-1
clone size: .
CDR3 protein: ASSVTGGGMPQH

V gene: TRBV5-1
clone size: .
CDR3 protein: ASQTNPGHSTDTQY

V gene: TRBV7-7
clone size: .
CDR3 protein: ASSLGLAGGFHNEQF

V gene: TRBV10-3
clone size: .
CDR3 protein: AISPRVFAEAF

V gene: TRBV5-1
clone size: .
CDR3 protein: ASSADGAPWGNEKLF

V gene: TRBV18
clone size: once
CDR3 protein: ASSPGAGNTIY

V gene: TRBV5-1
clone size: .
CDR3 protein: ASSLGTSGREETQY

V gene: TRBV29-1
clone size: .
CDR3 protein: SVGQVSYEQY

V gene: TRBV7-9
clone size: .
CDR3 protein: ASSLEIGGNTGELF

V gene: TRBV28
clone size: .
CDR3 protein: ASFSGSLNTEAF

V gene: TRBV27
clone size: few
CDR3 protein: ASSLLPGELF

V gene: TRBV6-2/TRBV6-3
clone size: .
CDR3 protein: ASSYYSGTEAF

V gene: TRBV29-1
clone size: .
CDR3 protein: SVSGTPTDTQY

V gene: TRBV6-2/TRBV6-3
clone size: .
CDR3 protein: ASSYRGTSSSPLH

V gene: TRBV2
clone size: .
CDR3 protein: ASSYGTGADNEQF

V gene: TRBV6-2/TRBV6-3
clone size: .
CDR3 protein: ASSRPAPETQY

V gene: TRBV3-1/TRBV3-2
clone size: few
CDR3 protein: ASSPRRGAATNEKLF

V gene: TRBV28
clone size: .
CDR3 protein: ASSLSTGNNSPLH

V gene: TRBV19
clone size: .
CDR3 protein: ASKRAREAKNIQY

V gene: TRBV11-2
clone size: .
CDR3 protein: ASSLGLGAEAF

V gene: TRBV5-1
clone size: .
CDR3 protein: ASSSGTGWAGELF

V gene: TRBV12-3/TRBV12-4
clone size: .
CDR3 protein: ASSAGNTEAF

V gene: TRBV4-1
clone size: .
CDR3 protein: ASSQEGQGNTEAF